This TCR beta chain was captured by sequencing in a study of blood T cells in healthy people across ages. Study results and limitations: Age advanced and TCR beta diversity per million T cells fell, roughly linearly. Diversity was higher, and naive CD4+ cells more numerous, in long-lived donors than in aged donors.

There are a few counts of this clonotype. Its antigen remains unidentified. The CDR3 is 14 amino acids. V lost 5 bases and J lost 5, with 15 bases in between. The germline CDR1 and CDR2 sequences are MNHEY and SVGAGI. Then a second PCR, running roughly 6 to 12 cycles, was carried out with a sample-barcoded 5' primer and a J-beta primer mix. TCRdb re-analysed the 5' RACE reads in MiXCR, keeping a single row per CDR3 protein. The profile shows 790,000 or so distinct CDR3 sequences, 35% to 50% of them singletons. The authors drew about 10 milliliters of peripheral blood from each donor. V and J are TRBV6-5 and TRBJ1-1; D call uncertain. The sample consisted of blood. This TCR derives from an elderly man in good health. The CDR3 loop reads CASSDRGGLTEAFF. In nucleotides, the CDR3 is TGTGCCAGCAGTGACCGGGGAGGCTTGACTGAAGCTTTCTTT.